The T cell receptor (beta chain) under discussion was sequenced for a study of blood T cell dynamics during melanoma immunotherapy. Repertoires were generated with immunoSEQ multiplex PCR, while TCRdb's copy carries only in-frame clones and drops some. Of 8,500 to 11,000 clones listed, around 83% are singletons. The time point: pre-treatment baseline. One draw preceded checkpoint blockade; another followed its first cycle at week 3. The specimen was blood, collected from a patient treated with checkpoint blockade. The TCR was taken from a human donor with melanoma.

CDR3 loop: CASISPLGRNNEQFF. The DNA of the CDR3 is TGTGCCAGCATCTCACCCCTAGGCAGGAACAATGAGCAGTTCTTC. J is TRBJ2-1 and V is TRBV28; D unresolved. The CDR3 runs to 15 residues. The germline V and J ends were trimmed by 7 bases and 5 bases, with 18 bases remaining between them. Germline V gene data show CDR1 as MDHEN and CDR2 as SYDVKM.